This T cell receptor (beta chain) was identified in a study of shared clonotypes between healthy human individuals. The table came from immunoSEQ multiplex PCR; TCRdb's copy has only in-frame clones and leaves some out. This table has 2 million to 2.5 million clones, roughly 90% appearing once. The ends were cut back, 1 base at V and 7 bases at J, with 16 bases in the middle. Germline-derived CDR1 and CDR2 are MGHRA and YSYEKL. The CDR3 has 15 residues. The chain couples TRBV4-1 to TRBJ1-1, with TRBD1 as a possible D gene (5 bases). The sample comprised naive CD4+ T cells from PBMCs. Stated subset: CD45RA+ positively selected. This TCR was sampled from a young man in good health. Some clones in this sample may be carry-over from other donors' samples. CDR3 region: CASSQVGAPRIEAFF. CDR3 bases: TGCGCCAGCAGCCAAGTCGGGGCTCCCCGTATTGAAGCTTTCTTT.